This T cell receptor (beta chain) was sequenced in a study of CD8 T cells in Susac syndrome. This CDR3 region has 18 residues. The V gene end was trimmed by 0 bases and the J gene end by 1 base; junction bases not matched to a gene: 11. Germline CDR1 reads MNHEY; CDR2 reads SVGAGI. RNA in amounts of roughly 0.45 to 1 ug was reverse transcribed with random hexamers. TCRdb re-called the immunoSEQ multiplex PCR reads through MiXCR, storing one row per CDR3 protein. Counted here are roughly 50,000 distinct CDR3 sequences, roughly 93% occurring once; the ten biggest clones make up 0.45% to 0.65%. The clonotype was recovered from a human donor in good health. Sequences were obtained from CD8+ T cells from PBMCs. The V call is TRBV6-5, the J call TRBJ1-2, with 7 bases lining up with TRBD1. CDR3 loop: CASSYSGGTAPHNYGYTF. CDR3 sequence (DNA): TGTGCCAGCAGTTACTCGGGCGGGACAGCGCCCCATAACTATGGCTACACCTTC.